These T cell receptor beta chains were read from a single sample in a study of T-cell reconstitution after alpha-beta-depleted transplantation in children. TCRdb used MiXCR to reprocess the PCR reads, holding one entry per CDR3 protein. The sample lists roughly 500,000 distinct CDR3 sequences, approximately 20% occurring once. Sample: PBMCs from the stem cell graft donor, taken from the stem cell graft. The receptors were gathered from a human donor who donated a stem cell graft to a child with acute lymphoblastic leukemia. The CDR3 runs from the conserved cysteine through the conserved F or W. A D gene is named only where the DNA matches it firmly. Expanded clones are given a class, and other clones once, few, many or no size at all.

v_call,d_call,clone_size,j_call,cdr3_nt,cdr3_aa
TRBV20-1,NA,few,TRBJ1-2,TGCAGTGCTAGAGAGTACTCCAGGGAATATGGCTACACCTTC,CSAREYSREYGYTF
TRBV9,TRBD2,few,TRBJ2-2,TGTGCCAGCAGCCCCCCGGGGCTAGCGGGAGTGTCCGGGGAGCTGTTTTTT,CASSPPGLAGVSGELFF
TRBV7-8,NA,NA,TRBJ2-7,TGTGCCAGCAGCTTAATGAGGGGAACCGAGCAGTACTTC,CASSLMRGTEQYF
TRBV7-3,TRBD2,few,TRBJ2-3,TGTGCCAGCAGCTCTAGCGGGCCCCCGCATACGCAGTATTTT,CASSSSGPPHTQYF
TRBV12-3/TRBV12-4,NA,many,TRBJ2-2,TGTGCCAGCAGTTACGGGACAAGGAACACCGGGGAGCTGTTTTTT,CASSYGTRNTGELFF
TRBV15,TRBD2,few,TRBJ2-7,TGTGCCACCAGCGGCGGGGGGGGGCTCGACTACGAGCAGTACTTC,CATSGGGGLDYEQYF
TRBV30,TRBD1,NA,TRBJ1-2,TGTGCCTGCTCCGGGACAGGGCCCTTCAGCGGGTTC,CACSGTGPFSGF
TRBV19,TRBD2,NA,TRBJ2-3,TGTGCCAGTAGTATCGGAGCGGGACTCACAGATACGCAGTATTTT,CASSIGAGLTDTQYF
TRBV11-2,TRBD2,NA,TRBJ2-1,TGTGCCAGCAGCTTAGGTCTGGTTAGCGGGATCCACAATGAGCAGTTCTTC,CASSLGLVSGIHNEQFF
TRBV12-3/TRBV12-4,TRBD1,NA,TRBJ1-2,TGTGCCAGCAGTCTCGGGACAGTTGGTGGCTACACCTTC,CASSLGTVGGYTF
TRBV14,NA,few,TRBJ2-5,TGTGCCAGCAGCCAAGTGAGGGCTGGGACCCAGTACTTC,CASSQVRAGTQYF
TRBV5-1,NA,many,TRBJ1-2,TGCGCCAGCAGCTTAAGAACCGCCAGGGAGACTTATGGCTACACCTTC,CASSLRTARETYGYTF